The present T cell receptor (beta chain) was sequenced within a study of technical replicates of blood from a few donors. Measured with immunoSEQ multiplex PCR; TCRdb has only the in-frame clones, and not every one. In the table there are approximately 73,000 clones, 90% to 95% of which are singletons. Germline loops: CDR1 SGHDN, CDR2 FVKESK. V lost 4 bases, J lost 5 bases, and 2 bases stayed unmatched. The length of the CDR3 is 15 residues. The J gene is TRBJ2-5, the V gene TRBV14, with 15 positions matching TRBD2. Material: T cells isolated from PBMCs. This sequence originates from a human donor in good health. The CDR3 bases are TGTGCCAGCAGCCTCGGACTAGCGGGAGGGGAGACCCAGTACTTC. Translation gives CASSLGLAGGETQYF.